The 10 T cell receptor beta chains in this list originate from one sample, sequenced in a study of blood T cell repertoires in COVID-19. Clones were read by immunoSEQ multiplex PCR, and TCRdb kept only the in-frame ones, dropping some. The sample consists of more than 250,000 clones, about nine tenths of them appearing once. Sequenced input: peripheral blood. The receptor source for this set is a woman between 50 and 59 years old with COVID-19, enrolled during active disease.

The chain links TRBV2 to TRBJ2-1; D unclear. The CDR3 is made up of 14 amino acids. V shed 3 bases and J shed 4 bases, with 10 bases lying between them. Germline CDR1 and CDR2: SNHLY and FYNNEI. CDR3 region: CASSDSQVYNEQFF. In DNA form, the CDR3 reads TGTGCCAGCAGTGACTCCCAGGTTTACAATGAGCAGTTCTTC.

CDR3 nucleotide sequence: TGTGCCAGCAGATGGGAGAATTGGAGCAATCAGCCCCAGCATTTT. Translating it yields CASRWENWSNQPQHF. The chain uses TRBV6-5 and TRBJ1-5; D unresolved. This CDR3 is built from 15 residues. Germline CDR1 and CDR2: MNHEY and SVGAGI. The V and J ends lost 6 bases and 1 base respectively, with 13 bases between them.

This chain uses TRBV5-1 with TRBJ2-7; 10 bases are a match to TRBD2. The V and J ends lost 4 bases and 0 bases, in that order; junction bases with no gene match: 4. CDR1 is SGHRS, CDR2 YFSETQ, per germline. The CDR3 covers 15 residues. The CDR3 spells CASSPGTSDSYEQYF. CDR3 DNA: TGCGCCAGCAGCCCAGGGACTAGCGACTCCTACGAGCAGTACTTC. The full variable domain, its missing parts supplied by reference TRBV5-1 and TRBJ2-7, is KAGVTQTPRYLIKTRGQQVTLSCSPISGHRSVSWYQQTPGQGLQFLFEYFSETQRNKGNFPGRFSGRQFSNSRSEMNVSTLELGDSALYLCASSPGTSDSYEQYFGPGTRLTVT.

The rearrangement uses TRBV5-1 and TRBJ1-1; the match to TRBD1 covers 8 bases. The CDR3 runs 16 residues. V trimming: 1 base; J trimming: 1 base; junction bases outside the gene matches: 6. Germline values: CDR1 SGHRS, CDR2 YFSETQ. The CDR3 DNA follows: TGCGCCAGCAGCTTGATGTCAGGGGGCGCGAACACTGAAGCTTTCTTT. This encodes CASSLMSGGANTEAFF.

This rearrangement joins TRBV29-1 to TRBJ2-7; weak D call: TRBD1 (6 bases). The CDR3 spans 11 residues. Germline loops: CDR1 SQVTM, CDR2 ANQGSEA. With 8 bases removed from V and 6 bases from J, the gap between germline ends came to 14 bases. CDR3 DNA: TGCAGCTCGACCAGGGGCGGCGAGCAGTACTTC. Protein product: CSSTRGGEQYF.

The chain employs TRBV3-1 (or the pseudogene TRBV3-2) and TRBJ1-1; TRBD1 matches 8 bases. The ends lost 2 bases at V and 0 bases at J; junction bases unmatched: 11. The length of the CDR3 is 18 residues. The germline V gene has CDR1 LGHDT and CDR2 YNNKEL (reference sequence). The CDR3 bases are TGTGCCAGCAGCCAAAATAGACAGGGGACTACCTTGAACACTGAAGCTTTCTTT. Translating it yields CASSQNRQGTTLNTEAFF.

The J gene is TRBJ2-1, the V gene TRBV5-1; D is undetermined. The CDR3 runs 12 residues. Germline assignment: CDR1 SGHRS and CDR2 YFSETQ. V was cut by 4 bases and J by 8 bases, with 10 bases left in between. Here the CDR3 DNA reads TGCGCCAGCAGCGAAAATCAGGATGAGCAGTTCTTC. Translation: CASSENQDEQFF.

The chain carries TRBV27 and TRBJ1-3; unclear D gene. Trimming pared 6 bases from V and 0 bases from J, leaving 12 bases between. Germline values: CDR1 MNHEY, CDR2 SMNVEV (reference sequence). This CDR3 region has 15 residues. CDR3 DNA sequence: TGTGCCAGCAGACCAGACTCGAGCTCTGGAAACACCATATATTTT. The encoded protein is CASRPDSSSGNTIYF.

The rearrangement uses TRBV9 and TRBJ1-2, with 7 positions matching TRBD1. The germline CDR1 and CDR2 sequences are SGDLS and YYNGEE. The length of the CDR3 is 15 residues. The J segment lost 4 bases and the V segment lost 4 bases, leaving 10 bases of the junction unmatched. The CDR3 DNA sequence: TGTGCCAGCAGCCTCAGGGAAGGGACAGCCTATGGCTACACCTTC. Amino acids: CASSLREGTAYGYTF.

DNA of the CDR3: TGCGCCAGCAGCGACCCAGGAAGGGAGACCCAGTACTTC. Translating gives CASSDPGRETQYF. The chain employs TRBV5-1 and TRBJ2-5; D gene uncertain. This CDR3 is 13 amino acids long. Germline loops: CDR1 SGHRS, CDR2 YFSETQ. Between the trimmed V and J ends, which lost 4 bases and 5 bases, there was a span of 12 bases.